This T cell receptor (beta chain) was identified during a study of blood T cell repertoires in COVID-19. The germline CDR1 and CDR2 sequences are MNHEY and SVGEGT. The CDR3 is made up of 15 amino acids. Trimming cost V 5 bases and J 6 bases; bases outside gene matches: 11. Generated by immunoSEQ multiplex PCR, the TCRdb table keeps only in-frame clones and is missing some. The sample has around 100,000 clones; approximately 90% are singletons. Sequencing input: peripheral blood. This chain uses TRBV6-2 or TRBV6-3 with TRBJ2-7; 9 bases map to TRBD1. This TCR came from a human donor with active COVID-19. The donor label of this sample is uncertain. CDR3 DNA sequence: TGTGCCAGCAGTAACGGACAGGGGTATAGGGCCGAGCAGTACTTC. Its protein product is CASSNGQGYRAEQYF.